This record concerns one T cell receptor (beta chain) sequence. The data were taken from a study of blood T cell repertoires in COVID-19. Overall study: Acute and convalescent COVID-19 specimens originated in the United States, Italy and Spain. In each case, the material was cDNA or gDNA derived from T cells, B-cell-depleted T cells, or PBMCs.

Produced via immunoSEQ multiplex PCR; TCRdb's table is partial and in-frame only. The data show about 70,000 clones, more than 70% seen once. The sequence came from a woman aged 80 or over with active or convalescent COVID-19. Sequencing was carried out using peripheral blood.

The CDR3 DNA is TGTGCCAGCAGCCGGACAGGGTACAATGAGCAGTTCTTC. Protein product: CASSRTGYNEQFF. The chain is built from TRBV7-3 and TRBJ2-1; 8 nucleotides align to TRBD1. The CDR3 is 13 residues long. V trimming: 5 bases; J trimming: 4 bases; junction bases outside the gene matches: 1. Germline CDR1 reads SGHTA; CDR2 reads FQGTGA.